The sequence of this T cell receptor (beta chain) was determined in a study of blood T cell repertoires in COVID-19. Study overall: The analysed material was cDNA or gDNA that came from T cells, B-cell-depleted T cells, or PBMCs.

The protocol was immunoSEQ multiplex PCR, while the TCRdb copy is restricted to in-frame clones and leaves out a portion. Among 230,000 or so clones, roughly 80% were seen once, and the ten largest hold around 5.1%. This CDR3 contains 14 residues. Looked up from germline, CDR1 is MGHRA and CDR2 is YSYEKL. The junction had 6 bases not matched to a gene; V was cut back by 4 bases and J by 4 bases. The chain links TRBV4-1 to TRBJ1-1; 7 nucleotides align to TRBD1. This clonotype originated in a human donor in a cohort sampled during active COVID-19. Sequencing was carried out using peripheral blood. CDR3 coding DNA: TGCGCCAGCAGCCCCCGCGACAGGGTCACTGAAGCTTTCTTT. Translating it yields CASSPRDRVTEAFF.